The rows below give T cell receptor beta chains drawn from one sample of a study of OX40 agonist ivuxolimab in advanced cancers. This table comes from immunoSEQ multiplex PCR, and its TCRdb copy is limited to in-frame clones, with some not included. The data show about 54,000 clones, roughly 77% seen once. Sequences were derived from CD4+ or CD8+ T cells sorted from blood, sampled in a trial of the OX40 agonist ivuxolimab. Source of these receptors: an adult with an advanced solid tumor such as melanoma, head and neck, liver or kidney cancer. The CDR3 runs from the conserved cysteine through the conserved F or W. D genes are given only for firm matches. Rows may omit the clone size; those that give it use once, few, many or a size class.

TRBJ2-1 - once TRBV11-3 TGTGCCAGCAGCTTGCGACGGCGCAATGAGCAGTTCTTC CASSLRRRNEQFF
TRBJ1-5 - - TRBV6-1 TGTGCCAGCAGTGAAGCTGGGGATGTTCGCAATCAGCCCCAGCATTTT CASSEAGDVRNQPQHF
TRBJ2-7 TRBD1 - TRBV19 TGTGCCAGTAGCAGAGACGGGACAGGCTCCTACGAGCAGTACTTC CASSRDGTGSYEQYF
TRBJ1-5 - - TRBV10-3 TGTGCCATCAGTGAGTCTATGGTGGGTGGTCAGCCCCAGCATTTT CAISESMVGGQPQHF
TRBJ2-7 - - TRBV2 TGTGCCAGCAGCGAGGGACTGAGCGGTGACGAGCAGTACTTC CASSEGLSGDEQYF
TRBJ2-3 TRBD2 - TRBV15 TGTGCCACCAGCAGAGATGGAGCGGGGGGCCGGTATTTT CATSRDGAGGRYF
TRBJ1-6 - - TRBV6-5 TGTGCCAGCAGTTACAGAACGGACGATAATTCACCCCTCCACTTT CASSYRTDDNSPLHF
TRBJ1-4 TRBD1 - TRBV2 TGTGCCGACGCGGCAGGGGGCGGGGGAGATGAAAAACTGTTTTTT CADAAGGGGDEKLFF
TRBJ2-3 TRBD1 - TRBV2 TGTGCCAATCCTCCGGGACAGCGAAGCACAGATACGCAGTATTTT CANPPGQRSTDTQYF
TRBJ1-1 - once TRBV2 TGTGCCAGCAGTGAAGGGGGGAAGGCGAACACTGAAGCTTTCTTT CASSEGGKANTEAFF
TRBJ2-5 TRBD1 few TRBV2 TGTGCCAGCAGTCCAGGACAGGGTGAGACCCAGTACTTC CASSPGQGETQYF
TRBJ1-4 - - TRBV5-4 TGTGCCAGCAGCTTGGGGGCCCTCGGCAGGGTAACTAATGAAAAACTGTTTTTT CASSLGALGRVTNEKLFF